Detailed here is one T cell receptor beta chain. Its antigen is not known. These data belong to a study of T cell responses to AZD1222 COVID-19 vaccine. Study findings and constraints: Spike-specific TCR breadth and depth both grew after two AZD1222 doses. Scientists sampled the repertoires only once the peak T cell response had passed. There were mostly white British donors and more females than males, and clonal diversity was possibly underestimated.

The junction had 5 bases not matched to a gene; V was cut back by 0 bases and J by 7 bases. This CDR3 is 15 amino acids long. Per germline, CDR1 SNHLY and CDR2 FYNNEI. Sequenced by immunoSEQ multiplex PCR; TCRdb stores in-frame clones only, minus some. This table holds roughly 110,000 clones, 80% to 95% found once. This receptor was identified in an adult who received the AZD1222 COVID-19 vaccine. The sequencing used peripheral blood, collected 28 days after the second AZD1222 dose. The chain combines TRBV2 with TRBJ2-2, with TRBD2 matching 7 bases. The CDR3 sequence: CASSEAAGDIGELFF. The CDR3 DNA sequence: TGTGCCAGCAGTGAAGCTGCGGGGGATATCGGGGAGCTGTTTTTT.